This TCR beta chain was captured in a study of T cell responses to AZD1222 COVID-19 vaccine (dated by TCRdb to the early 2020s). For the study in its entirety: Because spike-specific TCR depth and breadth did not differ between the two schedules, AZD1222 recipients who got a second dose at roughly 4 weeks were pooled with those who got a second dose at roughly 12 weeks. TCR sequencing was performed for 230 to 250 trial participants, of whom 200 to 220 were given two doses of AZD1222 and around 25 were given two doses of MenACWY control vaccine. Trial participants were enrolled by age into subgroups of 18-55, 56-69 and 70-plus years, and roughly 150, 30 and 60 TCR-sequenced participants, respectively, were included in these subgroups.

The germline V end is reduced by 2 bases and the J end by 9 bases; junction bases left unmatched: 3. The germline V gene specifies MNHEY as CDR1 and SVGEGT as CDR2. Reading from cysteine to phenylalanine, the CDR3 counts 12 amino acids. Only the CDR3 part of the read is kept: 36 bases, read in frame from the first base. Interpreted using the paper, the time point label stands for: baseline before first vaccination. Samples from vaccinated people were obtained from the UK trials COV001 and COV002, which included a single-blind randomized controlled phase 2/3 trial of AZD1222 (ChAdOx1 nCoV-19) in healthy adults. Trial participant PBMC samples were collected at day 0 and day 28 after the second dose for TCRbeta chain sequencing. The CDR3 regions of human TCRbeta chains were analyzed by immunosequencing. In the source study's methods: TCRs in the repertoires were matched against a reference library of SARS-CoV-2-specific TCRs that had been generated with the MIRA antigen-specificity platform. Breadth meant the fraction of unique TCRs that were SARS-CoV-2-associated, whereas depth meant the fraction of total T cells that were SARS-CoV-2-associated. Using the MIRA data, every spike-specific TCR was mapped to the spike region that the TCR reacted to and assigned to either a CD4 or a CD8 class. Log10-transformed breadth and depth values were compared by one-way ANOVA with Sidak's multiple comparisons tests. The immuneACCESS repertoire file appears here via TCRdb, limited to in-frame rearrangements. These files lack a portion of the clones; in checked studies, under half of the deficit traces to unresolved V genes, and the cause of the others is not known. The DNA gave D and trimming, while V, J and clone size come from that table. The sample data list around 120,000 clones, and approximately 92% of these were observed just once. Roughly 13% of the sample comes from the top ten.

Overall results and qualifications from the work: Most participants were white British and females outnumbered males, and the authors suggested that clonal diversity may have been underestimated. In the small 56-69-year group, the increase in depth fell short of significance, most likely because of low power. Vaccine-associated CD4 TCRs spanned the whole spike protein, with dominant responses in regions 160-218 and 743-854. After two AZD1222 doses, spike-specific TCR breadth and depth were significantly higher than at day 0 and than in MenACWY recipients. Because no day 14 peak-response samples were available, repertoires were characterized only after the peak T cell response. Reportedly, close to half of the unique spike-specific TCRs recognized epitopes lying outside the regions that are mutated in the B.1.351 and B.1.1.7 variants. Conclusions about previously exposed vaccinees are limited, since just a handful of AZD1222 recipients were seropositive for SARS-CoV-2 at baseline.

A word on this clone: This clone's antigen is unknown. Nothing much larger sits one base from this clone, and base qualities are not available.

The chain was built from TRBV6-2 or TRBV6-3 and TRBJ2-7; 8 bases in between match TRBD1. Sequences were derived from peripheral blood, sampled on day 0 of AZD1222 vaccination. The clonotype was recovered from an adult in good health. The CDR3: CASSYGQGGQYF. The DNA is TGTGCCAGCAGTTACGGACAGGGCGGGCAGTACTTC.